Below are 27 T cell receptor beta chains sequenced from a single sample in a study of blood T cell repertoires in COVID-19. Repertoires were generated with immunoSEQ multiplex PCR, while TCRdb's copy carries only in-frame clones and drops some. This sample has 95,000 or so clones, with around 74% found just once. The sample consisted of peripheral blood. These receptors were collected from a woman of 80 years or more with active or convalescent COVID-19.

The chain recombines TRBV2 with TRBJ2-5; 7 bases align to TRBD1. The ends lost 3 bases at V and 4 bases at J; junction bases unmatched: 11. CDR1 and CDR2 from the germline V gene are SNHLY and FYNNEI. CDR3 size: 16 residues. In DNA, the CDR3 is TGTGCCAGCAGTGAGCAACCCGGGACAGTCCGAGAGACCCAGTACTTC. Encoded protein: CASSEQPGTVRETQYF.

The chain recombines TRBV7-3 with TRBJ2-7; 12 bases match TRBD2. The CDR3 is 14 amino acids. V lost 5 bases and J lost 4; bases outside the gene matches: 3. Germline CDR1 is SGHTA and CDR2 is FQGTGA. CDR3 sequence reads: CASSPGLAGYEQYF. The DNA of the CDR3 is TGTGCCAGCAGCCCGGGACTAGCGGGTTACGAGCAGTACTTC.

This chain joins TRBV19 and TRBJ2-1, with 7 bases fitting TRBD2. Trimming took 3 bases from V and 3 from J; bases not matched to a gene: 5. This CDR3 comprises 15 residues. Germline V gene sequence: CDR1 LNHDA, CDR2 SQIVND (reference sequence). CDR3 sequence: CASSIGREHYNEQFF. The DNA of the CDR3 is TGTGCCAGTAGTATCGGGCGGGAGCACTACAATGAGCAGTTCTTC.

CDR3 protein: CASSLGDWAIYGYTF. The CDR3, as DNA: TGTGCCAGCAGCTTAGGTGATTGGGCCATCTATGGCTACACCTTC. This chain uses TRBV7-9 with TRBJ1-2, with D hard to call. Germline loops: CDR1 SEHNR, CDR2 FQNEAQ (reference sequence). Trimming removed 1 base from V and 4 bases from J, with 13 bases in between. The CDR3 sequence is 15 residues long.

The chain recombines TRBV7-3 with TRBJ2-5, with 7 bases lining up with TRBD2. The CDR3 runs 13 residues. The V segment lost 5 bases and the J segment 4 bases; nucleotides outside the gene matches: 4. CDR1 and CDR2 from the germline V gene are SGHTA and FQGTGA. The CDR3 DNA reads TGTGCCAGCAGCCCGGGCGGGGGAGAGACCCAGTACTTC. It encodes CASSPGGGETQYF.

This clone has a handful of counts. This chain joins TRBV7-9 and TRBJ1-6; D is undetermined. Between the trimmed V and J ends, which lost 2 bases and 5 bases, there was a span of 10 bases. The CDR3 length is 15 residues. Germline V CDR1 and CDR2: SEHNR, FQNEAQ (reference sequence). CDR3 DNA sequence: TGTGCCAGCAGCTTATATGGTACAGATAATTCACCCCTCCACTTT. It yields the protein CASSLYGTDNSPLHF.

The chain is built from TRBV5-4 and TRBJ2-1; TRBD2 aligns across 9 bases. The CDR3 consists of 14 residues. Germline V lookup: CDR1 SGHNT, CDR2 YYREEE (reference sequence). J lost 8 bases, V lost 7 bases, and 10 bases had no gene match. The CDR3 here is CASVPGTSPHEQFF. The DNA of the CDR3 is TGTGCCAGCGTCCCCGGGACTAGCCCTCATGAGCAGTTCTTC.

The genes are TRBV7-2 and TRBJ2-7; TRBD2 matches at 8 bases. Germline CDR1 reads SGHTA; CDR2 reads FQGNSA. Losses at the gene ends were 1 base for V and 4 bases for J; bases not matched to a gene: 15. The CDR3 is made up of 18 amino acids. CDR3 nucleotides: TGTGCCAGCAGCTTAGAATTAGCGGGACCCGGGGGTATATACGAGCAGTACTTC. It specifies CASSLELAGPGGIYEQYF.

This chain joins TRBV5-4 and TRBJ1-2; D not resolved. Trimming took off 4 bases at V and 4 bases at J, with 11 bases between the two ends. The CDR3 runs 13 residues. The V gene's germline CDR1 is SGHNT and CDR2 YYREEE (reference sequence). In DNA, the CDR3 is TGTGCCAGCAGCGATACCTCGGTCTATGGCTACACCTTC. Protein sequence: CASSDTSVYGYTF.

The chain is built from TRBV21-1 and TRBJ2-7; the table's D call of TRBD1 was not tested on the DNA. TRBV21-1 is termed a pseudogene. There are 13 residues in the CDR3. The CDR3 protein is CASMAGASHEQYF. For the CDR3, the DNA is TGTGCCAGTATGGCAGGGGCTAGCCACGAGCAGTACTTC.

The chain links TRBV6-2 or TRBV6-3 to TRBJ2-5, with TRBD2 matching over 11 bases. The germline V gene has CDR1 MNHEY and CDR2 SVGEGT. This CDR3 has 15 amino acids. The J segment lost 3 bases and the V segment lost 5 bases, leaving 5 bases of the junction unmatched. CDR3 loop: CASSPIAGGKETQYF. For the CDR3, the DNA is TGTGCCAGCAGTCCGATAGCGGGAGGGAAAGAGACCCAGTACTTC.

This clone was seen only a few times. The V gene is TRBV5-6, the J gene TRBJ1-2; D possibly corresponds to TRBD1 (6 bases). With 0 bases removed from V and 3 bases from J, the gap between germline ends came to 12 bases. The CDR3 extends over 15 amino acids. Germline CDR1 is SGHDT and CDR2 is YYEEEE. DNA of the CDR3: TGTGCCAGCAGCTTGGGGCAGGGGTTCGACTATGGCTACACCTTC. Its translation: CASSLGQGFDYGYTF.

The chain has TRBV28 and TRBJ2-6, with D hard to call. This CDR3 contains 15 residues. Germline lookup yields CDR1 MDHEN and CDR2 SYDVKM. The V end was cut by 7 bases, the J end by 0 bases, with 10 bases between. CDR3 in DNA: TGTGCCAGCACTTCCCTCCCCTCTGGGGCCAACGTCCTGACTTTC. Translating gives CASTSLPSGANVLTF.

In nucleotides, the CDR3 is TGTGCCAGCAGTTCAGAGGGATCCTCCTGGAATGAGCAGTTCTTC. Translation gives CASSSEGSSWNEQFF. This chain joins TRBV7-9 and TRBJ2-1; maybe TRBD2 (5 bases). CDR1 and CDR2 (germline): SEHNR, FQNEAQ (reference sequence). The V end lost 6 bases, the J end lost 7 bases, and 19 bases lay between the germline ends. The CDR3 spans 15 residues. Supplemented by reference TRBV7-9 and TRBJ2-1, the full variable domain reads DTGVSQNPRHKITKRGQNVTFRCDPISEHNRLYWYRQTLGQGPEFLTYFQNEAQLEKSRLLSDRFSAERPKGSFSTLEIQRTEQGDSAMYLCASSSEGSSWNEQFFGPGTRLTVL.

The chain combines TRBV28 with TRBJ2-1; TRBD2 matches at 9 bases. Germline V lookup: CDR1 MDHEN, CDR2 SYDVKM. With V trimmed by 4 bases and J by 7 bases, 14 bases remained unmatched. The CDR3 runs to 17 residues. The DNA for the CDR3 is TGTGCCAGCAGTTCCCTCGGGGGTAGCGGGAGTATAAATGAGCAGTTCTTC. It encodes CASSSLGGSGSINEQFF.

V gene TRBV5-1 combines with J gene TRBJ2-5; D gene ambiguous. The V gene lost 6 bases and the J gene lost 3 bases, with 12 bases spanning the gap. This CDR3 has 13 amino acids. CDR1 is SGHRS, CDR2 YFSETQ, per germline. The DNA for the CDR3 is TGCGCCAGCATGCTGAAACAGAAAGAGACCCAGTACTTC. Its protein is CASMLKQKETQYF.

This chain connects TRBV9 to TRBJ2-5; 8 nucleotides line up with TRBD2. The J segment lost 5 bases and the V segment lost 4 bases, leaving 19 bases of the junction unmatched. Looked up from germline, CDR1 is SGDLS and CDR2 is YYNGEE. The CDR3 is 18 amino acids. The CDR3 bases are TGTGCCAGCAGCCCCCCCTCAACCGGGACTAGGGGTTTGGAGACCCAGTACTTC. Residues: CASSPPSTGTRGLETQYF. Full variable domain (missing parts from reference TRBV9 and TRBJ2-5): DSGVTQTPKHLITATGQRVTLRCSPRSGDLSVYWYQQSLDQGLQFLIQYYNGEERAKGNILERFSAQQFPDLHSELNLSSLELGDSALYFCASSPPSTGTRGLETQYFGPGTRLLVL.

The chain employs TRBV19 and TRBJ2-7, with a weak D call TRBD2 (6 bases). This CDR3 contains 14 residues. Germline V gene lookup returns CDR1 LNHDA and CDR2 SQIVND (reference sequence). V lost 8 bases and J lost 7, with 21 bases in between. Here the CDR3 reads CASDSGAPSGEQYF. Written as DNA, the CDR3 is TGTGCCAGTGATAGCGGAGCCCCCAGCGGGGAGCAGTACTTC.

This rearrangement joins TRBV6-2 or TRBV6-3 to TRBJ1-3; D is uncertain. This CDR3 contains 15 residues. Germline V gives CDR1 MNHEY, CDR2 SVGEGT. V was shortened by 1 base and J by 0 bases, with 7 bases between the two germline ends. The DNA of the CDR3 is TGTGCCAGCAGTTACTTCGGGATCTCTGGAAACACCATATATTTT. As protein: CASSYFGISGNTIYF.

This clone has only a few counts. The genes are TRBV6-5 and TRBJ2-7, with D possibly being TRBD2 (6 bases). This CDR3 contains 14 residues. V lost 8 bases and J 9 bases, leaving 23 bases between the germline ends. CDR1 is MNHEY, CDR2 SVGAGI, per germline. The CDR3: CASDTYSGLRGQYF. In DNA, the CDR3 is TGTGCCAGCGATACATATTCAGGACTACGAGGGCAGTACTTC.

J is TRBJ2-3 and V is TRBV6-5; a weak D match, TRBD1 (5 bases). The CDR3 totals 14 residues. Deletions cut 2 bases from V and 3 bases from J, with 9 bases between. Germline V gives CDR1 MNHEY, CDR2 SVGAGI. The CDR3 DNA sequence: TGTGCCAGCAGTTACGGCCCAGGGACAGATACGCAGTATTTT. This codes for CASSYGPGTDTQYF.

In this sample, this clone turned up a few times. This chain joins TRBV5-5 and TRBJ1-6, with D perhaps matching TRBD1 (5 bases). V lost 2 bases, J lost 9 bases, and 9 bases lay in between. CDR3 length: 13 residues. Germline CDR1 reads SGHKS; CDR2 reads YYEKEE (reference sequence). CDR3 DNA sequence: TGTGCCAGCAGCTTCGGGGGTGGTTCACCCCTCCACTTT. It translates to CASSFGGGSPLHF.

The chain links TRBV5-4 to TRBJ2-5, with TRBD2 identical over 14 bases. Germline CDR1 SGHNT, CDR2 YYREEE (reference sequence). V shed 2 bases, J shed 2 bases, and the junction held 5 bases outside the gene matches. The CDR3 has 17 amino acids. The CDR3 loop reads CASSLPGLAGVQETQYF. In DNA form, the CDR3 reads TGTGCCAGCAGCTTACCGGGACTAGCGGGAGTACAAGAGACCCAGTACTTC.

The rearrangement joins TRBV9 to TRBJ2-7; D gene ambiguous. This CDR3 spans 14 amino acids. Trimming left V 4 bases short and J 2 bases short, with 13 bases between. Germline CDR1 is SGDLS and CDR2 is YYNGEE. The CDR3 is CASSPRGETYEQYF. CDR3 bases: TGTGCCAGCAGCCCTCGAGGAGAAACCTACGAGCAGTACTTC.

The V and J genes are TRBV7-2 and TRBJ2-7; 13 nucleotides match TRBD2. V dropped 6 bases and J dropped 6; count of bases not matched to a gene: 8. CDR1 and CDR2 (germline): SGHTA, FQGNSA. This CDR3 spans 15 amino acids. CDR3 DNA sequence: TGTGCCAGCAGTCATAGACTAGCGGGAGGACCCGAGCAGTACTTC. Amino acid sequence: CASSHRLAGGPEQYF.

The gene calls are TRBV18 and TRBJ1-1; no firm D call. This CDR3 has 14 amino acids. V was clipped by 4 bases and J by 1 base, with 10 bases between them. Per germline, CDR1 KGHSH and CDR2 LQKENI. The CDR3 sequence: CASSHKEANTEAFF. For the CDR3, the DNA is TGTGCCAGCTCACACAAGGAGGCGAACACTGAAGCTTTCTTT. Full variable domain (remainder filled in from reference TRBV18 and TRBJ1-1): NAGVMQNPRHLVRRRGQEARLRCSPMKGHSHVYWYRQLPEEGLKFMVYLQKENIIDESGMPKERFSAEFPKEGPSILRIQQVVRGDSAAYFCASSHKEANTEAFFGQGTRLTVV.

This clone occurred a few times. The gene calls are TRBV9 and TRBJ2-3, with 10 bases identical to TRBD2. After removal of 1 base from V and 2 bases from J, the junction contained 4 bases not matched to a gene. This CDR3 has 16 amino acids. The germline CDR1 and CDR2 sequences are SGDLS and YYNGEE. The CDR3 protein is CASSVSSGGPTDTQYF. CDR3 DNA sequence: TGTGCCAGCAGCGTAAGTAGCGGGGGGCCCACAGATACGCAGTATTTT.